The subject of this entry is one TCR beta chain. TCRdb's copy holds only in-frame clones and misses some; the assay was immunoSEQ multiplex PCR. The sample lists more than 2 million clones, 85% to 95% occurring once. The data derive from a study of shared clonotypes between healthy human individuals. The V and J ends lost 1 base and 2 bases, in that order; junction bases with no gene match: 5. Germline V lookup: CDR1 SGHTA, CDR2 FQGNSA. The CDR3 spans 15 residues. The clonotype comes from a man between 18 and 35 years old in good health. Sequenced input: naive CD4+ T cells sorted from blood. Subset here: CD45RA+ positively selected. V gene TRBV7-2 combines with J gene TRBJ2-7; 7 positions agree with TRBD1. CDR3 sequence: CASSLVQGQTYEQYF. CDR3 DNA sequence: TGTGCCAGCAGCTTAGTACAGGGGCAAACCTACGAGCAGTACTTC.